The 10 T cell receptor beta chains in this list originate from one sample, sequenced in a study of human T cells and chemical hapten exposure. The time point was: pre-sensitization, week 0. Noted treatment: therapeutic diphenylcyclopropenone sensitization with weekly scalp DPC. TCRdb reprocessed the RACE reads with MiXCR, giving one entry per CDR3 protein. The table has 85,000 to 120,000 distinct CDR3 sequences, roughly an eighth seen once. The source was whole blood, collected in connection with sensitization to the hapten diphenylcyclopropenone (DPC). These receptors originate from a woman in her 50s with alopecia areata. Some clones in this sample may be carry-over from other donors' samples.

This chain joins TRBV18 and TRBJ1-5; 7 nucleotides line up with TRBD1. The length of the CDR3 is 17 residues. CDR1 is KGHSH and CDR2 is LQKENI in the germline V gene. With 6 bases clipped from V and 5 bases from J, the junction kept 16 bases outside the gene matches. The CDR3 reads CASSPNGGQSLDQPQHF. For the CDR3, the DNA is TGTGCCAGCTCGCCTAACGGGGGACAGAGCCTTGATCAGCCCCAGCATTTT.

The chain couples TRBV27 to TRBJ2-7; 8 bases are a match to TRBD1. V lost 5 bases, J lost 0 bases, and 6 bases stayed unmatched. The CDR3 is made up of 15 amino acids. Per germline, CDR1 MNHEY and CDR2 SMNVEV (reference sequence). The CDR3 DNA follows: TGTGCCAGCAGTGCATACAGGGGGTCCTCCTACGAGCAGTACTTC. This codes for CASSAYRGSSYEQYF.

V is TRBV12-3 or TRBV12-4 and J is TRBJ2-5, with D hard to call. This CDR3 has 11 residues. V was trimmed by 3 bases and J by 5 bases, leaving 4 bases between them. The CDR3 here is CASSFSETQYF. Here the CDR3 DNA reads TGTGCCAGCAGTTTTTCGGAGACCCAGTACTTC.

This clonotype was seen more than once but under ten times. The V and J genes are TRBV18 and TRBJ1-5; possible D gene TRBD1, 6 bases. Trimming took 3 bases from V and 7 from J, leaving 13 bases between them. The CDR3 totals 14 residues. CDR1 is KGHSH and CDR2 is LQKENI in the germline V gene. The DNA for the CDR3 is TGTGCCAGCTCACCGGGAGGGGGAGACCAGCCCCAGCATTTT. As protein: CASSPGGGDQPQHF.

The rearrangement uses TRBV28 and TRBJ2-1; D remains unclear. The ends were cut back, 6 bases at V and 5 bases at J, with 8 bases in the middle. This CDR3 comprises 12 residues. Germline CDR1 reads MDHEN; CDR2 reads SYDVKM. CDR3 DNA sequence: TGTGCCAGCAGGACGACTCACAATGAGCAGTTCTTC. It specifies CASRTTHNEQFF.

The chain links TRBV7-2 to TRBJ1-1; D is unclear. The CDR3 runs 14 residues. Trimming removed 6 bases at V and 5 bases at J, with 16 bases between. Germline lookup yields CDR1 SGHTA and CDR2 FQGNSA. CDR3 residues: CASRPLRGGTEAFF. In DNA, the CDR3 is TGTGCCAGCAGACCCCTACGGGGTGGGACTGAAGCTTTCTTT.

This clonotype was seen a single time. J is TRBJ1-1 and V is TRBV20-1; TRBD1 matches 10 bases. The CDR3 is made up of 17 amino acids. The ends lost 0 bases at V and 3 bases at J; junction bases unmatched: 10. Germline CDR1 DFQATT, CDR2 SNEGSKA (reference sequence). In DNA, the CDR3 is TGCAGTGCTAGAGACCCTTGGGACAGGGGAGGATACACTGAAGCTTTCTTT. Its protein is CSARDPWDRGGYTEAFF.

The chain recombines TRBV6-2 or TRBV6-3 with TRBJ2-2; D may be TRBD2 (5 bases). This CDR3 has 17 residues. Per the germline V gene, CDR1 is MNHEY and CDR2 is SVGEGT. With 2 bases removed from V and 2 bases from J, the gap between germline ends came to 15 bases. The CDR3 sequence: CASSYPGLRVNTGELFF. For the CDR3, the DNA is TGTGCCAGCAGTTACCCGGGGTTGAGAGTTAACACCGGGGAGCTGTTTTTT.

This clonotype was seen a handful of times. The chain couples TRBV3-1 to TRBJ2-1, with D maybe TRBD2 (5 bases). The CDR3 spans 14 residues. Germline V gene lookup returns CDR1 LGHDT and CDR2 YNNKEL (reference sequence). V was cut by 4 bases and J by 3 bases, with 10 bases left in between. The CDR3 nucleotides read TGTGCCAGCAGCCTGGTTGGGAGCTACAATGAGCAGTTCTTC. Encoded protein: CASSLVGSYNEQFF.

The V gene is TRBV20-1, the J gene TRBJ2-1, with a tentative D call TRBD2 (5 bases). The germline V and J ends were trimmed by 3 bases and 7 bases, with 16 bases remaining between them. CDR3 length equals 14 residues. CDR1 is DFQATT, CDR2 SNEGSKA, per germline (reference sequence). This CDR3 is CSASFGISRNEQFF. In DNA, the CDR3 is TGCAGTGCTAGCTTCGGGATCTCTAGAAATGAGCAGTTCTTC.